This is a list of T cell receptor beta chains from one sample in a study of blood T cell repertoires in COVID-19. The method was immunoSEQ multiplex PCR; TCRdb's version includes in-frame clones alone and lacks a portion of them. The table includes about 65,000 clones, more than 75% detected once. Sequenced: peripheral blood. Source of these receptors: a man in his 60s with acute or convalescent COVID-19. CDR3s leave out the opening cysteine and the closing phenylalanine or tryptophan.

TRBJ2-1	15	TRBV24-1	ATSDSYPTGLYNEQF
TRBJ1-2	11	TRBV19	ASSIRQGAGYT
TRBJ1-2	12	TRBV2	ASSGARQGDGYT
TRBJ1-2	13	TRBV5-1	ASSLWTRGASGYT
TRBJ1-4	12	TRBV29-1	SAEVGGLGEKLF
TRBJ1-5	14	TRBV2	ASSGEGGDFNQPQH
TRBJ1-2	12	TRBV7-8	ASSLDRINYGYT
TRBJ2-7	11	TRBV27	ASKGITFGEQY
TRBJ1-5	10	TRBV6-5	ATQPFNQPQH
TRBJ1-3	13	TRBV5-4	ASRQNLGVGNTIY
TRBJ1-2	11	TRBV6-6	ASSYRQGDGYT
TRBJ1-4	13	TRBV6-5	ASSRTANSNEKLF
TRBJ1-1	12	TRBV6-5	ASSKQGMNTEAF
TRBJ1-2	12	TRBV25-1	ASSELTYGYGYT
TRBJ1-1	10	TRBV6-5	ASSYGGAEAF
TRBJ2-2	12	TRBV19	ASRQTGNTGELF
TRBJ2-1	12	TRBV19	ASSIIGADNEQF
TRBJ1-5	13	TRBV6-6	ASSGTGTSNQPQH
TRBJ1-1	15	TRBV3-1/TRBV3-2	ASSQGAGGHLNTEAF
TRBJ2-4	13	TRBV24-1	ATPCGLLVLNIQY
TRBJ1-1	13	TRBV7-2	ASKGQGGGSTEAF
TRBJ2-3	12	TRBV19	ASSSSAGTDTQY
TRBJ1-1	12	TRBV6-5	ASSKDRGSTEAF
TRBJ1-3	14	TRBV5-6	ASSLLGSGTGNTIY